This T cell receptor beta chain was captured by sequencing in a study of shared clonotypes between healthy human individuals. Background on the study: Each donor's CD8 memory used one plate, CD8 naive two, each CD4 subset three. The study's findings and limits: The small donor group covered limited genetic and exposure diversity.

With respect to this clone: Its antigen remains unknown.

Assay used: immunoSEQ multiplex PCR; TCRdb lists only in-frame clones, some missing. The sample contains about 2 million clones, 85% to 95% of which appear only once. The CDR3 length is 15 residues. The germline V gene has CDR1 GTSNPN and CDR2 SVGIG (reference sequence). V trimming: 1 base; J trimming: 5 bases; junction bases outside the gene matches: 6. The TCR originated in a man younger than 30 in good health. The source material was naive CD4+ T cells sorted from blood. Noted subset: CD45RA+ positively selected. The genes are TRBV30 and TRBJ1-2; 11 bases align to TRBD1. The CDR3 nucleotides are TGTGCCTGGAGTGCTGGACAGGGGGCGAAGTATGGCTACACCTTC. Its translation: CAWSAGQGAKYGYTF.